This T cell receptor (beta chain) was recovered during a study of PD-1 blockade in classical Hodgkin lymphoma. This clone was seen just once. Its antigen is as yet unknown. No patient escaped relapse after autologous stem cell transplantation, and brentuximab vedotin exposure varied. Germline-derived CDR1 and CDR2 are ENHRY and SYGVKD. This CDR3 is 13 amino acids long. Trimming shortened V by 9 bases and J by 7 bases, and 19 bases separated the two germline ends. Assay: immunoSEQ multiplex PCR; the TCRdb copy retains only in-frame clones and omits some. The data hold about 36,000 clones, with around 63% observed a single time. Study conclusions and caveats: The causes of the repertoire differences, possibly disease activity or prior therapy, remain undefined.

The genes are TRBV10-3 and TRBJ2-7; D is perhaps TRBD1 or TRBD2 (5 bases each). Sample: peripheral blood mononuclear cells (PBMCs), taken before the second cycle of nivolumab. The receptor's source is a human donor with classical Hodgkin lymphoma. The CDR3 sequence: CAILDGAQGEQYF. The CDR3 nucleotides are TGTGCCATACTGGACGGGGCCCAAGGAGAGCAGTACTTC.